Following are 26 T cell receptor beta chains from one sample sequenced in a study of CD8 T cells in ankylosing spondylitis. TCRdb fed the 5' RACE reads into MiXCR, producing one record per CDR3 protein. The sample holds 150,000 or so distinct CDR3 sequences, approximately 10% seen once. The sequenced sample consisted of blood, either unsorted or a sorted T cell fraction (not recorded which). These receptors were collected from a female donor with ankylosing spondylitis or in good health (not recorded which).

The chain employs TRBV28 and TRBJ1-4; D is perhaps TRBD1 (5 bases). CDR1 and CDR2 from the germline V gene are MDHEN and SYDVKM. Trimming took off 5 bases at V and 7 bases at J, with 14 bases between the two ends. This CDR3 is 14 amino acids long. The CDR3 nucleotides are TGTGCCAGCAGTGTGGACAATTTCGGTGAAAAACTGTTTTTT. This gives the protein CASSVDNFGEKLFF.

This clonotype showed up many times. The chain uses TRBV9 and TRBJ2-1; a possible D gene is TRBD2 (5 bases). The germline V and J ends were trimmed by 6 bases and 1 base, with 11 bases remaining between them. Germline loops: CDR1 SGDLS, CDR2 YYNGEE. The CDR3 is 14 amino acids. The CDR3 DNA sequence: TGTGCCAGCACCCCCGAGGGATCCTACAATGAGCAGTTCTTC. Its protein is CASTPEGSYNEQFF. The full variable domain, with the rest looked up from reference TRBV9 and TRBJ2-1, is DSGVTQTPKHLITATGQRVTLRCSPRSGDLSVYWYQQSLDQGLQFLIQYYNGEERAKGNILERFSAQQFPDLHSELNLSSLELGDSALYFCASTPEGSYNEQFFGPGTRLTVL.

This clonotype has at least ten counts. The J gene is TRBJ2-7, the V gene TRBV29-1; 10 bases align to TRBD2. From germline, CDR1 is SQVTM and CDR2 ANQGSEA. Trimming removed 6 bases from V and 2 bases from J; junction bases left unmatched: 4. The CDR3 length is 13 residues. CDR3 region: CSVFSGRTYEQYF. DNA of the CDR3: TGCAGCGTATTTAGCGGGAGGACCTACGAGCAGTACTTC.

The rearrangement links TRBV12-3 or TRBV12-4 to TRBJ2-1; no clear D gene. Trimming removed 7 bases at V and 12 bases at J, with 13 bases between. This CDR3 is 11 amino acids long. CDR3 residues: CASTIGRMQFF. CDR3 DNA sequence: TGTGCCAGCACCATCGGAAGGATGCAGTTCTTC.

A few counts support this clonotype. The chain links TRBV20-1 to TRBJ2-7; the D is unclear. Germline lookup yields CDR1 DFQATT and CDR2 SNEGSKA (reference sequence). V was shortened by 3 bases and J by 4 bases, with 7 bases between the two germline ends. CDR3 length: 11 residues. The CDR3 DNA is TGCAGTGCTAGTCTAGGTTACGAGCAGTACTTC. Translating it yields CSASLGYEQYF.

The chain uses TRBV20-1 and TRBJ2-3; 11 bases map to TRBD2. The CDR3 is 17 residues long. The trim removed 5 bases at V and 3 bases at J, leaving 13 bases unmatched. CDR1 and CDR2 (germline): DFQATT, SNEGSKA (reference sequence). This chain's CDR3 is CSALLAGVSVVTDTQYF. In nucleotides, the CDR3 is TGCAGTGCTCTACTAGCGGGAGTAAGTGTAGTAACAGATACGCAGTATTTT.

V usage is TRBV7-9 and J usage is TRBJ2-7, with a weak D call TRBD2 (6 bases). The CDR3 loop spans 12 amino acids. Trimming stripped 8 bases from V and 0 bases from J, with 8 bases between. Germline CDR1 is SEHNR and CDR2 is FQNEAQ (reference sequence). CDR3 sequence: CASGTDSYEQYF. CDR3 nucleotide sequence: TGTGCCAGCGGGACTGACTCCTACGAGCAGTACTTC.

This clonotype was counted between two and nine times. The chain recombines TRBV6-5 with TRBJ1-1; D call uncertain. Germline V gene sequence: CDR1 MNHEY, CDR2 SVGAGI. The V end lost 11 bases, the J end lost 3 bases, and 13 bases lay between the germline ends. This CDR3 region has 12 residues. Here the CDR3 DNA reads TGTGCCGCCTACGATTCGTACACTGAAGCTTTCTTT. This translates into CAAYDSYTEAFF.

The chain links TRBV20-1 to TRBJ1-1; a possible D gene is TRBD1 (5 bases). Germline CDR1 reads DFQATT; CDR2 reads SNEGSKA (reference sequence). V shed 6 bases and J shed 4 bases, with 15 bases lying between them. The CDR3 is 13 amino acids. In DNA form, the CDR3 reads TGCAGTGCCTACCCCGACGGGGCCACTGAAGCTTTCTTT. Protein: CSAYPDGATEAFF.

The chain combines TRBV9 with TRBJ1-4; perhaps TRBD1 as D (5 bases). V lost 6 bases and J 5 bases, leaving 14 bases between the germline ends. CDR3 length equals 14 residues. Germline CDR1 is SGDLS and CDR2 is YYNGEE. The CDR3, as DNA: TGTGCCAGCAACGGGGGGGGATCCAATGAAAAACTGTTTTTT. It codes for CASNGGGSNEKLFF.

This clonotype was counted at least ten times. The J gene is TRBJ2-5, the V gene TRBV27; D remains ambiguous. V was clipped by 3 bases and J by 3 bases, with 8 bases between them. Germline V gene lookup returns CDR1 MNHEY and CDR2 SMNVEV (reference sequence). The CDR3 runs 13 residues. CDR3 nucleotide sequence: TGTGCCAGCAGTTTGGGCGCAGAAGAGACCCAGTACTTC. It is translated as CASSLGAEETQYF.

This chain links TRBV19 with TRBJ2-7; no firm D call. The V gene's germline CDR1 is LNHDA and CDR2 SQIVND (reference sequence). The CDR3 is 15 amino acids. Trimming shortened V by 2 bases and J by 3 bases, and 14 bases separated the two germline ends. CDR3 nucleotide sequence: TGTGCCAGTAGTATAAGGGATGAGGCCTACTACGAGCAGTACTTC. Translating gives CASSIRDEAYYEQYF.

This clonotype has just a few counts. The V and J genes are TRBV6-2 or TRBV6-3 and TRBJ1-1; no reliable D call. The CDR3 sequence is 13 residues long. The V end lost 2 bases, the J end lost 3 bases, and 7 bases lay between the germline ends. In germline, CDR1 is MNHEY, CDR2 SVGEGT. In DNA form, the CDR3 reads TGTGCCAGCAGTTACGGGTTGGACACTGAAGCTTTCTTT. Protein product: CASSYGLDTEAFF.

This clonotype occurred many times. The chain carries TRBV5-6 and TRBJ2-3, with D perhaps TRBD1 (6 bases). The CDR3 contains 14 residues. The V end lost 0 bases, the J end lost 6 bases, and 11 bases lay between the germline ends. Germline V gene data show CDR1 as SGHDT and CDR2 as YYEEEE. Written as DNA, the CDR3 is TGTGCCAGCAGCTTGGCCCAGGGGATGGATACGCAGTATTTT. Translated, it gives CASSLAQGMDTQYF.

This clonotype was seen only a few times. The chain combines TRBV6-1 with TRBJ1-1; D remains unclear. Trimming pared 5 bases from V and 2 bases from J, leaving 9 bases between. Germline-derived CDR1 and CDR2 are MNHNS and SASEGT. CDR3 length: 13 amino acids. In nucleotides, the CDR3 is TGTGCCAGCAGTCCCGACATTAACACTGAAGCTTTCTTT. Protein: CASSPDINTEAFF.

The chain carries TRBV18 and TRBJ2-5, with D possibly being TRBD2 (6 bases). CDR1 KGHSH and CDR2 LQKENI come from the germline V gene. Trimming cost V 6 bases and J 5 bases, with 19 bases left between them. The length of the CDR3 is 15 residues. The CDR3, as DNA: TGTGCCAGCTCCAACCCCCGACGGGGGACCGAGACCCAGTACTTC. Its translation: CASSNPRRGTETQYF.

This clonotype has more than one count but fewer than ten. The rearrangement uses TRBV7-9 and TRBJ2-1, with D possibly TRBD1 on 6 matching bases. Trimming removed 5 bases at V and 7 bases at J, with 12 bases between. Germline CDR1 SEHNR, CDR2 FQNEAQ (reference sequence). The CDR3 runs 13 residues. The chain's CDR3 is CASSADSDNEQFF. CDR3 nucleotide sequence: TGTGCCAGCAGCGCGGACAGTGATAATGAGCAGTTCTTC. Filled out from reference TRBV7-9 and TRBJ2-1, the complete variable domain reads DTGVSQNPRHKITKRGQNVTFRCDPISEHNRLYWYRQTLGQGPEFLTYFQNEAQLEKSRLLSDRFSAERPKGSFSTLEIQRTEQGDSAMYLCASSADSDNEQFFGPGTRLTVL.

This clonotype was detected many times. The chain couples TRBV7-8 to TRBJ2-5; D unresolved. This CDR3 has 12 amino acids. Germline V gene sequence: CDR1 SGHVS, CDR2 FQNEAQ. Trimming left V 10 bases short and J 5 bases short, with 14 bases between. CDR3 DNA: TGTGCCACATCAAAGGTTGGGGAGACCCAGTACTTC. Amino acids: CATSKVGETQYF.

The CDR3 loop reads CASSLGEVGSPLHF. CDR3 DNA sequence: TGTGCCAGCAGCTTAGGTGAGGTCGGATCACCCCTCCACTTT. This chain uses TRBV13 with TRBJ1-6; no reliable D call. The V and J ends lost 0 bases and 10 bases respectively, with 10 bases between them. The CDR3 covers 14 residues. Per germline, CDR1 PRHDT and CDR2 FYEKMQ (reference sequence). Full variable domain (rest looked up from reference TRBV13 and TRBJ1-6): AAGVIQSPRHLIKEKRETATLKCYPIPRHDTVYWYQQGPGQDPQFLISFYEKMQSDKGSIPDRFSAQQFSDYHSELNMSSLELGDSALYFCASSLGEVGSPLHFGNGTRLTVT.

This chain links TRBV24-1 with TRBJ2-2; D gene uncertain. V was clipped by 2 bases and J by 8 bases, with 2 bases between them. The CDR3 totals 11 residues. CDR1 KGHDR and CDR2 SFDVKD come from the germline V gene. CDR3 sequence: CATSDSGELFF. The CDR3 DNA sequence: TGTGCCACCAGTGATTCGGGGGAGCTGTTTTTT.

The V gene is TRBV29-1, the J gene TRBJ2-2; 7 bases fit TRBD2. Germline V CDR1 and CDR2: SQVTM, ANQGSEA. This CDR3 contains 13 residues. The J segment lost 2 bases and the V segment lost 5 bases, leaving 2 bases of the junction unmatched. The CDR3 reads CSVSGTNTGELFF. The CDR3 DNA is TGCAGCGTTAGCGGGACTAACACCGGGGAGCTGTTTTTT.

This clonotype was seen at least ten times. This sequence joins TRBV28 and TRBJ2-3; 9 bases are shared with TRBD2. Germline assignment: CDR1 MDHEN and CDR2 SYDVKM. V shed 4 bases, J shed 5 bases, and the junction held 13 bases outside the gene matches. This CDR3 region has 17 residues. The CDR3, as DNA: TGTGCCAGCAGTTCATTTCAGACTAGCGGTAGTAAAGATACGCAGTATTTT. Protein sequence: CASSSFQTSGSKDTQYF. Drawing the rest from reference TRBV28 and TRBJ2-3, the complete variable domain is DVKVTQSSRYLVKRTGEKVFLECVQDMDHENMFWYRQDPGLGLRLIYFSYDVKMKEKGDIPEGYSVSREKKERFSLILESASTNQTSMYLCASSSFQTSGSKDTQYFGPGTRLTVL.

This clonotype was recorded a few times. The CDR3 loop reads CASSTPGGPWFF. The CDR3 DNA follows: TGTGCCAGCAGTACCCCGGGGGGTCCGTGGTTCTTC. The chain joins TRBV6-6 to TRBJ2-1, with 7 bases matching TRBD2. Per the germline V gene, CDR1 is MNHNY and CDR2 is SVGAGI (reference sequence). Trimming at V came to 5 bases and at J to 15 bases, leaving 10 bases not matched to a gene. This CDR3 is 12 amino acids long.

This clonotype has just a few counts. Germline is not matched at one junction end, which may reflect a read error. The V gene is TRBV5-6, the J gene TRBJ2-7, with 13 bases fitting TRBD2. Germline V lookup: CDR1 SGHDT, CDR2 YYEEEE. CDR3 length: 12 residues. For the CDR3, the DNA is TGTGCCAGCAGCTCTGGGACTAGCGGGACTTTATTC. This translates into CASSSGTSGTLF. Together with reference TRBV5-6 and TRBJ2-7, the CDR3 gives the full variable domain: DAGVTQSPTHLIKTRGQQVTLRCSPKSGHDTVSWYQQALGQGPQFIFQYYEEEERQRGNFPDRFSGHQFPNYSSELNVNALLLGDSALYLCASSSGTSGTLFGPGTRLTVT.

This clonotype was recorded a few times. The chain employs TRBV5-1 and TRBJ2-3; 7 bases map to TRBD2. Per germline, CDR1 SGHRS and CDR2 YFSETQ. The CDR3 is 17 amino acids. V gave up 4 bases and J gave up 6 bases; unmatched junction bases: 17. In DNA, the CDR3 is TGCGCCAGCAGCCTGACCCCTAGCGGAACAGAGGGGGATACGCAGTATTTT. Protein sequence: CASSLTPSGTEGDTQYF. The full variable domain, with the rest looked up from reference TRBV5-1 and TRBJ2-3, is KAGVTQTPRYLIKTRGQQVTLSCSPISGHRSVSWYQQTPGQGLQFLFEYFSETQRNKGNFPGRFSGRQFSNSRSEMNVSTLELGDSALYLCASSLTPSGTEGDTQYFGPGTRLTVL.

J is TRBJ1-6 and V is TRBV2; 7 bases line up with TRBD1. V lost 5 bases, J lost 10 bases, and 20 bases stayed unmatched. From germline, CDR1 is SNHLY and CDR2 FYNNEI. This CDR3 has 18 residues. The CDR3 DNA reads TGTGCCAGCAGTCTAAATTACTCAGAAGGGGGCCGGCGCTCACCCCTCCACTTT. Its protein product is CASSLNYSEGGRRSPLHF. Variable domain in full (rest from reference TRBV2 and TRBJ1-6): EPEVTQTPSHQVTQMGQEVILRCVPISNHLYFYWYRQILGQKVEFLVSFYNNEISEKSEIFDDQFSVERPDGSNFTLKIRSTKLEDSAMYFCASSLNYSEGGRRSPLHFGNGTRLTVT.